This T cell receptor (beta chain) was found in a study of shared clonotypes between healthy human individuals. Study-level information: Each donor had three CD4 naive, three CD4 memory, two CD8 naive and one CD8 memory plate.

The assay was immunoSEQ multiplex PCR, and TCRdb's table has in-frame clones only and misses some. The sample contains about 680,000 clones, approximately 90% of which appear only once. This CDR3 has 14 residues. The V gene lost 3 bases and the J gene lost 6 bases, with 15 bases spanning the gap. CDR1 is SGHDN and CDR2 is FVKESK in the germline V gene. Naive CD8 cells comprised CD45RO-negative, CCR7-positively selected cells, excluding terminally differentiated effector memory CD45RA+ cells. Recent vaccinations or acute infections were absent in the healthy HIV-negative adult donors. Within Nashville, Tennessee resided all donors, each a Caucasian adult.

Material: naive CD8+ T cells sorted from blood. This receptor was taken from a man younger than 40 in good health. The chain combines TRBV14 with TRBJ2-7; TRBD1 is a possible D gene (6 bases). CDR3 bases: TGTGCCAGCAGCCACCAAGGACAGTCAGCCGAGCAGTACTTC. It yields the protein CASSHQGQSAEQYF.